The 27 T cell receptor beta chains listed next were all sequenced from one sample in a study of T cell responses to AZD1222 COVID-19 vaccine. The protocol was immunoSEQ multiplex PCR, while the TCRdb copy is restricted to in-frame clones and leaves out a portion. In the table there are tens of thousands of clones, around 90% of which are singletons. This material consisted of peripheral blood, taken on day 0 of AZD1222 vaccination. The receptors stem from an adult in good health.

CDR3 in amino acids: CASSSPGQGSHEQYF. In DNA, the CDR3 is TGTGCCAGCAGTTCCCCAGGACAGGGGTCGCACGAGCAGTACTTC. This chain uses TRBV28 with TRBJ2-7; 9 bases map to TRBD1. CDR1 and CDR2 from the germline V gene are MDHEN and SYDVKM. The CDR3 runs to 15 residues. After removal of 4 bases from V and 5 bases from J, the junction contained 9 bases not matched to a gene. The variable domain in full, completed from reference TRBV28 and TRBJ2-7, reads DVKVTQSSRYLVKRTGEKVFLECVQDMDHENMFWYRQDPGLGLRLIYFSYDVKMKEKGDIPEGYSVSREKKERFSLILESASTNQTSMYLCASSSPGQGSHEQYFGPGTRLTVT.

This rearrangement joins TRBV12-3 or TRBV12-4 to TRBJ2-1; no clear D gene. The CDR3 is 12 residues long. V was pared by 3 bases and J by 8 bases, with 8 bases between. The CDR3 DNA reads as TGTGCCAGCAGTTTTATGGGCTATGAGCAGTTCTTC. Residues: CASSFMGYEQFF.

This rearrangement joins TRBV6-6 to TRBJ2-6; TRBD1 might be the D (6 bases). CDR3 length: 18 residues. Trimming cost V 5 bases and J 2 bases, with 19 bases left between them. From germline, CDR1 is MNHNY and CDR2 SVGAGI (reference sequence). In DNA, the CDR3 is TGTGCCAGCAGTCCACCTACAGGGCACGGAACTGGGGCCAACGTCCTGACTTTC. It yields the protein CASSPPTGHGTGANVLTF.

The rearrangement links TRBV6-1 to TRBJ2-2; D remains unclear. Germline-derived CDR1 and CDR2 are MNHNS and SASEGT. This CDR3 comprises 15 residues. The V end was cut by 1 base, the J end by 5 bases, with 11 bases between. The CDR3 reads CASSEGAGVTGELFF. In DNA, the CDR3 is TGTGCCAGCAGTGAAGGGGCAGGAGTTACCGGGGAGCTGTTTTTT.

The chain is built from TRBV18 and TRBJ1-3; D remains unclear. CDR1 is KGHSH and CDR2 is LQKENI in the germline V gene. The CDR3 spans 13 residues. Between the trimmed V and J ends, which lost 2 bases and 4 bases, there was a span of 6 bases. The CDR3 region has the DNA TGTGCCAGCTCACCAGGGGAAGGAAACACCATATATTTT. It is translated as CASSPGEGNTIYF.

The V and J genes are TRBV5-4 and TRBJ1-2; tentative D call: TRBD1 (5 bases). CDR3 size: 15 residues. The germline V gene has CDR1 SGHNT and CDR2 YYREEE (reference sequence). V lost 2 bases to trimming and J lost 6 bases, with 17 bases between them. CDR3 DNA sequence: TGTGCCAGCAGCTTCATATCCCGGGTGGGGGATGGCTACACCTTC. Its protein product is CASSFISRVGDGYTF.

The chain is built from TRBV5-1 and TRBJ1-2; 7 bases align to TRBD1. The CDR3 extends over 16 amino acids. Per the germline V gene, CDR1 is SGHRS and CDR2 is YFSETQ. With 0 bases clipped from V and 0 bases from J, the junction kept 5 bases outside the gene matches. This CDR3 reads CASSLGGTVANYGYTF. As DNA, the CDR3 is TGCGCCAGCAGCTTGGGTGGGACAGTCGCTAACTATGGCTACACCTTC.

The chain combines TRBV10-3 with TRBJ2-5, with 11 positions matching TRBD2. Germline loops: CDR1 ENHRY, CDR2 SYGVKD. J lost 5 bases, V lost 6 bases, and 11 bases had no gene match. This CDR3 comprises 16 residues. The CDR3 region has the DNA TGTGCCATCAGCGGAGTACCGGGACTAGCGGCTGAGACCCAGTACTTC. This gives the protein CAISGVPGLAAETQYF.

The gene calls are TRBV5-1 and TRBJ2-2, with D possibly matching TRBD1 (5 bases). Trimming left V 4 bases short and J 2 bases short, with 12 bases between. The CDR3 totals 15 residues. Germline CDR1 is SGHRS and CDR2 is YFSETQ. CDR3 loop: CASSMSRGNTGELFF. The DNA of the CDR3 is TGCGCCAGCAGCATGTCTAGGGGCAACACCGGGGAGCTGTTTTTT.

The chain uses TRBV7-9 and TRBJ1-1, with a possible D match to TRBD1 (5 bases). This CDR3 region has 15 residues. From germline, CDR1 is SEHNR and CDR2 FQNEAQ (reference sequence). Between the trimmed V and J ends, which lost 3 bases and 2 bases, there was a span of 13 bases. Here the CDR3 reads CASSLFRGHNTEAFF. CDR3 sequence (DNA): TGTGCCAGCAGCTTGTTCCGGGGCCATAACACTGAAGCTTTCTTT.

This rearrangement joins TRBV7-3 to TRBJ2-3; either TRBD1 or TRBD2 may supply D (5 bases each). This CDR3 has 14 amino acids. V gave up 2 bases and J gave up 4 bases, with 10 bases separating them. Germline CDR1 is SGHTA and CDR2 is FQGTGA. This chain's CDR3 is CASSLGGVADTQYF. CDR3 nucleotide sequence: TGTGCCAGCAGCTTAGGGGGAGTGGCAGATACGCAGTATTTT.

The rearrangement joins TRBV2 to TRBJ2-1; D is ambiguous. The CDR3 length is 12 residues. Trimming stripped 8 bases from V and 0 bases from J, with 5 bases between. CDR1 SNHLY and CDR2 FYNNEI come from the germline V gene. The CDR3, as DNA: TGTGCCAGCCCTAGCTCCTACAATGAGCAGTTCTTC. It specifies CASPSSYNEQFF.

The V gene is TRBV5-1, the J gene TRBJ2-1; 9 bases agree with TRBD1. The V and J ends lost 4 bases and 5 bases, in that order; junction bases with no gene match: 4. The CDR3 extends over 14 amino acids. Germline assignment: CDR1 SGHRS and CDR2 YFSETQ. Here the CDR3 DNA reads TGCGCCAGCAGCGTACAGGGGGCCGACAATGAGCAGTTCTTC. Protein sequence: CASSVQGADNEQFF. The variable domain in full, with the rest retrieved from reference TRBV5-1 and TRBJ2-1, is KAGVTQTPRYLIKTRGQQVTLSCSPISGHRSVSWYQQTPGQGLQFLFEYFSETQRNKGNFPGRFSGRQFSNSRSEMNVSTLELGDSALYLCASSVQGADNEQFFGPGTRLTVL.

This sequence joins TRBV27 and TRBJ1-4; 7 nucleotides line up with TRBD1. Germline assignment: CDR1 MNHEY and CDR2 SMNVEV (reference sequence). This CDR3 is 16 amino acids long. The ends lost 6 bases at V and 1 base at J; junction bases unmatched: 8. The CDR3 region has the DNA TGTGCCAGCAGCCCACGGACAGGCCGAACTAATGAAAAACTGTTTTTT. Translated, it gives CASSPRTGRTNEKLFF.

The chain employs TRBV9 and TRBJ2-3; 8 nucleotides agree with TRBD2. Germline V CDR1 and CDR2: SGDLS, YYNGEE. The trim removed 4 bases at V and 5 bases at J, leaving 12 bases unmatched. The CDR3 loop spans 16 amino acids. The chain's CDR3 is CASSIGNSGKGDTQYF. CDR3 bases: TGTGCCAGCAGCATCGGAAATAGCGGGAAAGGAGATACGCAGTATTTT.

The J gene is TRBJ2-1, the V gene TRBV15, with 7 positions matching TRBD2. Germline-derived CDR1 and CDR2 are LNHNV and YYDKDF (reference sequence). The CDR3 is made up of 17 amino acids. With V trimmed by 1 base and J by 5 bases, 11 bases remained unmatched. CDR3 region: CATSRGLKAGSDNEQFF. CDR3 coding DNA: TGTGCCACCAGCAGAGGATTAAAAGCGGGGTCGGACAATGAGCAGTTCTTC. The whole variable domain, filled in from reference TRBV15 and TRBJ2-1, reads DAMVIQNPRYQVTQFGKPVTLSCSQTLNHNVMYWYQQKSSQAPKLLFHYYDKDFNNEADTPDNFQSRRPNTSFCFLDIRSPGLGDTAMYLCATSRGLKAGSDNEQFFGPGTRLTVL.

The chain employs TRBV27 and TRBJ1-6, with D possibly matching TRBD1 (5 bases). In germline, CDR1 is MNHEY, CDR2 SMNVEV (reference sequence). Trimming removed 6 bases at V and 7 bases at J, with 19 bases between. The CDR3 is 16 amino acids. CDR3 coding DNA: TGTGCCAGCAGGTGGGGTCCGGGACTGAACAATTCACCCCTCCACTTT. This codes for CASRWGPGLNNSPLHF.

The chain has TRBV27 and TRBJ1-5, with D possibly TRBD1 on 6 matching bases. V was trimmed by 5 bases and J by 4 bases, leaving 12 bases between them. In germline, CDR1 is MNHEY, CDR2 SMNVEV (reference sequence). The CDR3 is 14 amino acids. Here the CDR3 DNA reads TGTGCCAGCAGTCCCTGGGACATAAATCAGCCCCAGCATTTT. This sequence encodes CASSPWDINQPQHF.

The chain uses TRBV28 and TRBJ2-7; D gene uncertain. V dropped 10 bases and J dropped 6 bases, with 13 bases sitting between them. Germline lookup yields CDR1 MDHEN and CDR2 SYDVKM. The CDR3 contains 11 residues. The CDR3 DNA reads TGTGCCACCCAAACGCCGGGCGAGCAGTACTTC. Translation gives CATQTPGEQYF.

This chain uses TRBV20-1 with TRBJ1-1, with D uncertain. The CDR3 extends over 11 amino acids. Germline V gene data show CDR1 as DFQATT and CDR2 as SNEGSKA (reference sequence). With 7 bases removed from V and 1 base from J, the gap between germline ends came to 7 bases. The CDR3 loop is CSVVPNTEAFF. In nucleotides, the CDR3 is TGCAGTGTTGTGCCGAACACTGAAGCTTTCTTT.

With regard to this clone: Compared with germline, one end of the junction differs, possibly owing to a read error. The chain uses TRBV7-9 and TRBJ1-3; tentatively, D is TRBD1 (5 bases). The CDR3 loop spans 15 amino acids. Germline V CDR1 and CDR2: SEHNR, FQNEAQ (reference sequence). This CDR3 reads CASSLSGRMGYLLDF. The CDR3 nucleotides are TGTGCCAGCAGCTTATCAGGGAGGATGGGATACCTCTTAGATTTT.

CDR3 in amino acids: CASEGGAGYTF. In nucleotides, the CDR3 is TGTGCCTCCGAGGGGGGCGCGGGCTACACCTTC. The chain has TRBV11-3 and TRBJ1-2, with TRBD1 as a possible D gene (6 bases). Trimming left V 11 bases short and J 8 bases short, with 15 bases between. The CDR3 loop spans 11 amino acids. CDR1 is SGHNT and CDR2 is YENEEA in the germline V gene.

For the CDR3, the DNA is TGTGCCAGTAGTATTTTCGGGAATTACAATGAGCAGTTCTTC. This translates into CASSIFGNYNEQFF. This chain connects TRBV19 to TRBJ2-1, with D perhaps matching TRBD2 (5 bases). From germline, CDR1 is LNHDA and CDR2 SQIVND (reference sequence). The CDR3 loop spans 14 amino acids. Trimming shortened V by 3 bases and J by 4 bases, and 10 bases separated the two germline ends.

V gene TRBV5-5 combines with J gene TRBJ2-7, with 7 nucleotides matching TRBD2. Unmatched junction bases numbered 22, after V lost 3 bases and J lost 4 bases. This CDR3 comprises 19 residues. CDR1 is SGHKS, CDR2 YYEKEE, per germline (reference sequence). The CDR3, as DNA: TGTGCCAGCAGCTCCTTTGGGAGGGATGAACCCCCGTTCAATTACGAGCAGTACTTC. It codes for CASSSFGRDEPPFNYEQYF.

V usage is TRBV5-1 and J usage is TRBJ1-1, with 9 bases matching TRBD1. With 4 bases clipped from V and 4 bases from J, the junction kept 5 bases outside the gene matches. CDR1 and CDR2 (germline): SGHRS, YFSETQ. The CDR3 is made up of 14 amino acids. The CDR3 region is CASSTGGVVTEAFF. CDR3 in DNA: TGCGCCAGCAGCACAGGGGGCGTAGTCACTGAAGCTTTCTTT.

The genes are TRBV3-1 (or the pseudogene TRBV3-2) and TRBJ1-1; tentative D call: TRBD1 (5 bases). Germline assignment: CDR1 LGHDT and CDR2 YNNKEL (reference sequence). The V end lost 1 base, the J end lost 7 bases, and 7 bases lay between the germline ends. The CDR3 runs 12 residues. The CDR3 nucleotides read TGTGCCAGCAGCCAAGCACAGGTTGAAGCTTTCTTT. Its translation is CASSQAQVEAFF.

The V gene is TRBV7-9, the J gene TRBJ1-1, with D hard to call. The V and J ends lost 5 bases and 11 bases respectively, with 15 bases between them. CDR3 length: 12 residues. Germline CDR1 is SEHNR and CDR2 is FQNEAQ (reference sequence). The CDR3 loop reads CASSPESGRAFF. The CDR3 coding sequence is TGTGCCAGCAGCCCAGAGTCGGGCAGGGCTTTCTTT.